The sample holds a few counts of the clone carrying this TCR beta chain. Its matching antigen is unknown. The PCR made use of 60 Vbeta and 13 Jbeta primers. Profiling relied on immunoSEQ multiplex PCR, and the TCRdb table lists in-frame clones only, not all of them. The sample holds 110,000 or so clones, under 90% seen once. The sample originates from a study of cytomegalovirus exposure and HLA in healthy donors. On the study more broadly: Earlier findings included 90 million to 120 million unique TCR beta sequences obtained from 150 million to 200 million T cells. Broader study findings: Earlier analysis yielded a pattern in which most TCR beta V segments were productive about 90% or about 30% of the time.

The CDR3 sequence is 17 residues long. Germline CDR1 is MGHRA and CDR2 is YSYEKL. V trimming: 3 bases; J trimming: 3 bases; junction bases outside the gene matches: 10. The V call is TRBV4-1, the J call TRBJ1-4, with TRBD1 matching 7 bases. Sequencing used PBMCs. The clonotype originates from a woman aged 18-29 years in good health and CMV-seronegative. CDR3 in DNA: TGCGCCAGCAGCCACACCCCGACAGGGTCATCTAATGAAAAACTGTTTTTT. Its translation: CASSHTPTGSSNEKLFF.